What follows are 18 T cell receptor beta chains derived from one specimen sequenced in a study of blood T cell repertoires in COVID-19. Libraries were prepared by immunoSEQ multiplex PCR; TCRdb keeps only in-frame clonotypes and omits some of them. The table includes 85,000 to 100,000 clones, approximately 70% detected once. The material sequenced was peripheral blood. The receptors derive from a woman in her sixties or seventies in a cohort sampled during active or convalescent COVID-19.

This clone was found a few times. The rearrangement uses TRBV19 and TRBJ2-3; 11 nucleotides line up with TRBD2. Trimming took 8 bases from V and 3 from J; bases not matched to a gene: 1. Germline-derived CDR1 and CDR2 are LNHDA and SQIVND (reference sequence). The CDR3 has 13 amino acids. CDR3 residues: CASSSGGTDTQYF. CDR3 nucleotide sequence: TGTGCCAGTTCTAGCGGGGGGACAGATACGCAGTATTTT.

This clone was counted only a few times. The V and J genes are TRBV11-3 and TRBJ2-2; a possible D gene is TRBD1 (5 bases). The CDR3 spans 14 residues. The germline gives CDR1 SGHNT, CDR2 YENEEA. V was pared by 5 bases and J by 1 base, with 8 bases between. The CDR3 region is CASSPGRNTGELFF. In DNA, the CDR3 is TGTGCCAGCAGCCCAGGGCGGAACACCGGGGAGCTGTTTTTT.

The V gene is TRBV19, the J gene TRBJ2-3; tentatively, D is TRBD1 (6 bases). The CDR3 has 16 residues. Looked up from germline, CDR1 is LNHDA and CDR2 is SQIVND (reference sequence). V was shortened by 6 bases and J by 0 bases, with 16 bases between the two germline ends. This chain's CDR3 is CASSLRGTISTDTQYF. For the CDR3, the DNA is TGTGCCAGTAGCCTAAGGGGGACAATTAGCACAGATACGCAGTATTTT.

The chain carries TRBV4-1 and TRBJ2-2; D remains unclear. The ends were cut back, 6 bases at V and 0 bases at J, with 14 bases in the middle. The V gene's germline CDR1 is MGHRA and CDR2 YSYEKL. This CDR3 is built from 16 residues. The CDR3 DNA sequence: TGCGCCAGCAGAGACGGAGAAAACGCGAACACCGGGGAGCTGTTTTTT. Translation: CASRDGENANTGELFF.

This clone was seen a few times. CDR3: CASRPRPRAVDQPQHF. Written as DNA, the CDR3 is TGTGCCAGTAGGCCTAGACCTCGTGCAGTCGATCAGCCCCAGCATTTT. The J gene is TRBJ1-5, the V gene TRBV19; D is unclear. This CDR3 contains 16 residues. The ends were cut back, 6 bases at V and 5 bases at J, with 20 bases in the middle. Germline CDR1 is LNHDA and CDR2 is SQIVND (reference sequence).

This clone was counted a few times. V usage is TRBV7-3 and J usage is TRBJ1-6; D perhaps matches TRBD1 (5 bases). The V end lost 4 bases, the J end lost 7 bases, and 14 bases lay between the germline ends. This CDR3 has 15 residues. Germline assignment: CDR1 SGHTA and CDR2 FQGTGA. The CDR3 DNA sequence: TGTGCCAGCAGCTCGCAAGCAGGGTACAATTCACCCCTCCACTTT. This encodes CASSSQAGYNSPLHF.

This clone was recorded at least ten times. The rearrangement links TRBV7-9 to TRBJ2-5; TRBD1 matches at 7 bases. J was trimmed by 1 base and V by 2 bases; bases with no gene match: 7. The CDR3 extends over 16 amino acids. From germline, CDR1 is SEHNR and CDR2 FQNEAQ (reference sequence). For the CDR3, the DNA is TGTGCCAGCAGCTTATTTCCTCCAGGGGGCCAAGAGACCCAGTACTTC. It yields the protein CASSLFPPGGQETQYF.

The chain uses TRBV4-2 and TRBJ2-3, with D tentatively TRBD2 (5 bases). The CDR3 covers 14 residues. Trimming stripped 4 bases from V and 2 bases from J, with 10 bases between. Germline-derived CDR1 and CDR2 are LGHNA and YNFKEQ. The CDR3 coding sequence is TGTGCCAGCAGCCCGCCGGGGTACACAGATACGCAGTATTTT. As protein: CASSPPGYTDTQYF.

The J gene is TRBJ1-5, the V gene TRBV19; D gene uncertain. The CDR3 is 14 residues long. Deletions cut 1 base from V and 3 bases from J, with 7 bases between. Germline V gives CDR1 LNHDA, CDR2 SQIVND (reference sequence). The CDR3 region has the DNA TGTGCCAGTAGTATAGGGTCAGTCAATCAGCCCCAGCATTTT. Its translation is CASSIGSVNQPQHF.

The CDR3 loop reads CASSKTSVHEQYF. The CDR3 region has the DNA TGTGCCAGCAGCAAGACTAGCGTCCACGAGCAGTACTTC. This chain links TRBV11-3 with TRBJ2-7, with TRBD2 identical over 8 bases. Trimming cost V 5 bases and J 5 bases; bases outside gene matches: 5. Germline assignment: CDR1 SGHNT and CDR2 YENEEA. CDR3 size: 13 residues.

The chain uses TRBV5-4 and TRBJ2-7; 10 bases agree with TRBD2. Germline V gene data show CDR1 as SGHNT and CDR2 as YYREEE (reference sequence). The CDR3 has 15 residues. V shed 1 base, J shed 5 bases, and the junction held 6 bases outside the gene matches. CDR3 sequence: CASSLFSTSGNEQYF. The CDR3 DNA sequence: TGTGCCAGCAGCTTGTTCTCTACTAGCGGGAACGAGCAGTACTTC. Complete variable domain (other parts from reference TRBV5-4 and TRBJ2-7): ETGVTQSPTHLIKTRGQQVTLRCSSQSGHNTVSWYQQALGQGPQFIFQYYREEENGRGNFPPRFSGLQFPNYSSELNVNALELDDSALYLCASSLFSTSGNEQYFGPGTRLTVT.

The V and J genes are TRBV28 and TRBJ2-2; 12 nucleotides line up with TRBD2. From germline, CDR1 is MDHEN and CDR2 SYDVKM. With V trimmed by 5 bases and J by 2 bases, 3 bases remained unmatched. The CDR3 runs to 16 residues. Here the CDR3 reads CASSELAGGNTGELFF. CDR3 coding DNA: TGTGCCAGCAGTGAACTAGCGGGGGGTAACACCGGGGAGCTGTTTTTT.

For the CDR3, the DNA is TGTGCCAGCAGTCCGGTGCGCGGCTCCTACGAGCAGTACTTC. Translating it yields CASSPVRGSYEQYF. The gene calls are TRBV19 and TRBJ2-7; D gene unclear. Trimming pared 9 bases from V and 0 bases from J, leaving 15 bases between. Germline assignment: CDR1 LNHDA and CDR2 SQIVND (reference sequence). This CDR3 has 14 amino acids.

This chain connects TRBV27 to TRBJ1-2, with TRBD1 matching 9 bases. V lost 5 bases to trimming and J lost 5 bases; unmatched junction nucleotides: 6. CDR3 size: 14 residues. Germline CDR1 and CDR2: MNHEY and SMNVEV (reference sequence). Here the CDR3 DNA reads TGTGCCAGCAGTCCGGGGACAGGGTGGTATGGCTACACCTTC. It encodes CASSPGTGWYGYTF.

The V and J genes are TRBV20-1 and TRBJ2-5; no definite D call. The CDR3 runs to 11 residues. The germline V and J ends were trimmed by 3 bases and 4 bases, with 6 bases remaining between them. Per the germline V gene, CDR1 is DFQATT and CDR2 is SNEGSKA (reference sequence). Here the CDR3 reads CSASVRETQYF. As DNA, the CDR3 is TGCAGTGCTAGTGTCAGAGAGACCCAGTACTTC.

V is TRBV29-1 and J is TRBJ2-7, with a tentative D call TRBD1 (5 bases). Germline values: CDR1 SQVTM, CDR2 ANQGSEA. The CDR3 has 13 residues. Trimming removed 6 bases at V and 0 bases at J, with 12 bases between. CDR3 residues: CSVGLRTSYEQYF. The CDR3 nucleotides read TGCAGCGTGGGGCTTAGGACCTCCTACGAGCAGTACTTC.

CDR3 DNA sequence: TGCAGCGTCTCAACCCCGGGACAGGGGTCAGAGACCCAGTACTTC. It specifies CSVSTPGQGSETQYF. V gene TRBV29-1 combines with J gene TRBJ2-5, with 10 bases lining up with TRBD1. The CDR3 has 15 amino acids. J gave up 4 bases and V 6 bases, and 11 bases lay outside the gene matches. The V gene's germline CDR1 is SQVTM and CDR2 ANQGSEA.

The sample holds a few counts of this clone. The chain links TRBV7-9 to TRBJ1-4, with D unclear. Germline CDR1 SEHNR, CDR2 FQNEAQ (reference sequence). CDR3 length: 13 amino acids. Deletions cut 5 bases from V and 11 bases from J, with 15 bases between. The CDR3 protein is CASSPTRPGKLFF. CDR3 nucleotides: TGTGCCAGCAGCCCGACCCGCCCGGGGAAACTGTTTTTT.